Listed below are T cell receptor beta chains from one sample, sequenced in a study of cytomegalovirus exposure and HLA in healthy donors. Sequencing used immunoSEQ multiplex PCR; TCRdb keeps in-frame clones, though not all of them. The sample's table shows 150,000 to 200,000 clones. The sample comprised PBMCs. The receptors were gathered from a woman aged 18-29 years in good health and CMV-seropositive. Both conserved end residues are part of each CDR3. The D gene is left open where the match is weak.

v_gene	j_gene	d_gene	CDR3aa	CDR3nt
TRBV19	TRBJ2-7	TRBD1	CATSSQGTGSMSQYF	TGTGCCACCTCCTCCCAAGGGACAGGTAGCATGTCGCAGTACTTC
TRBV14	TRBJ2-1	TRBD1	CASSSPGQANEQFF	TGTGCCAGCAGCTCCCCCGGACAGGCCAATGAGCAGTTCTTC
TRBV7-9	TRBJ2-5	.	CASSLVVPTAQETQYF	TGTGCCAGCAGCTTAGTTGTGCCGACGGCACAGGAGACCCAGTACTTC
TRBV6-5	TRBJ1-5	.	CASSYGGAKGDQPQHF	TGTGCCAGCAGTTACGGGGGGGCGAAAGGAGATCAGCCCCAGCATTTT
TRBV9	TRBJ2-1	.	CASSVGGILYNEQFF	TGTGCCAGCAGCGTAGGAGGGATACTATACAATGAGCAGTTCTTC
TRBV13	TRBJ2-1	.	CASSLDLALNEQFF	TGTGCCAGCAGCTTAGACCTAGCTCTCAATGAGCAGTTCTTC
TRBV27	TRBJ1-5	TRBD1	CASSLYPGGFQPQHF	TGTGCCAGCAGTTTATATCCAGGGGGCTTTCAGCCCCAGCATTTT
TRBV29-1	TRBJ2-5	TRBD2	CSVPAGGGETQYF	TGCAGCGTTCCAGCGGGGGGGGGTGAGACCCAGTACTTC
TRBV6-5	TRBJ2-7	.	CASNRPGGKSYEQYF	TGTGCCAGCAACCGGCCAGGGGGGAAATCCTACGAGCAGTACTTC
TRBV15	TRBJ1-1	.	CATSTIGAGLEAFF	TGTGCCACCAGCACAATAGGAGCTGGCCTTGAAGCTTTCTTT
TRBV4-1	TRBJ2-7	TRBD2	CASSRSGGTYEQYF	TGCGCCAGCAGCCGAAGCGGGGGGACCTACGAGCAGTACTTC
TRBV7-8	TRBJ2-3	TRBD2	CASSRGGLTDTQYF	TGTGCCAGCAGTCGCGGGGGGCTCACAGATACGCAGTATTTT
TRBV6-1	TRBJ2-7	TRBD1	CASSQLSTGAYEQYF	TGTGCCAGCAGCCAATTGTCGACAGGGGCCTACGAGCAGTACTTC
TRBV29-1	TRBJ2-2	TRBD1	CSVARGPRELFF	TGCAGCGTTGCAAGGGGGCCGCGGGAGCTGTTTTTT
TRBV1	TRBJ2-3	.	CTPKRAEDTQYF	TGCACTCCCAAGAGGGCCGAAGATACGCAGTATTTT
TRBV30	TRBJ1-1	.	CAWSVRENTEAFF	TGTGCCTGGAGTGTACGCGAGAACACTGAAGCTTTCTTT